Many counts were recorded for the clone carrying this T cell receptor beta chain. No antigen is known for it. The data were obtained in a study of human T cells and chemical hapten exposure. Overall study context: The study enrolled mostly female patients with alopecia areata, totalis or universalis.

General observations from the study: Given that the donors had alopecia, their immune response may differ from that seen in healthy people.

CDR3 length: 17 residues. CDR1 is KGHSH and CDR2 is LQKENI in the germline V gene. Trimming took 0 bases from V and 1 from J; bases not matched to a gene: 6. Time point defined: pre-sensitization, week 0. Documented treatment: therapeutic diphenylcyclopropenone sensitization with weekly scalp DPC. Suited to DPC and affected by alopecia, the donors ranged from 18 to 70 years old. Authors' data handling: Across samples, TCR counts had a median of roughly 98,000 and ranged from roughly 20,000 to 690,600. TCRdb recomputed calls from the RACE reads with MiXCR, one row per CDR3 protein. V and J calls and clone size were set by TCRdb, not the authors. The sample shows fewer than 300,000 distinct CDR3 sequences, roughly 7.4% of them seen only once.

The sample consisted of whole blood, taken in connection with sensitization to the hapten diphenylcyclopropenone (DPC). The clonotype originates from a man aged 18 to 29 with alopecia areata. Some clones in this sample may be carry-over from other donors' samples. The chain carries TRBV18 and TRBJ1-1, with TRBD1 identical over 9 bases. As DNA, the CDR3 is TGTGCCAGCTCACCACCGGGACAGGGTCTCGAGAACACTGAAGCTTTCTTT. The encoded protein is CASSPPGQGLENTEAFF.